This TCR beta chain was sequenced for a study of CD8+ T cells in alopecia areata. Germline values: CDR1 NNHDY, CDR2 SYVADS. The CDR3 covers 16 residues. J gave up 0 bases and V 3 bases, and 6 bases lay outside the gene matches. cDNA prepared by RNA extraction and subsequent reverse transcription served as the template for sequencing. TCRdb's table, derived via immunoSEQ multiplex PCR, lists solely in-frame clones and lacks some. Altogether about 110,000 clones were found in the sample, and no singletons occur. This clone was recorded a few times. The gene symbols are mouse symbols. The CDR3 is cut off 4 residues early in the read; its end comes from the germline J gene.

The sequenced sample consisted of lesional skin. This sequence was found in a C3H/HeJ mouse with alopecia areata. For this strain, the MHC haplotype corresponds to H2-k. The gene calls are TRBV13-3 and TRBJ2-3; 8 positions match TRBD1. The CDR3 loop is CASSAGGAGSAETLYF. CDR3 DNA, as far as it was read: TGTGCCAGCAGTGCAGGGGGCGCGGGTAGTGCAGAA.